Listed below are T cell receptor beta chains from one sample, sequenced in a study of identical twins. TCRdb reanalysed the 5' RACE reads using MiXCR and keeps one entry per CDR3 protein. The sample carries 300,000 or so distinct CDR3 sequences, 9.5% recorded once. These data also featured in a second study, about yellow fever vaccine responses in identical twins.

Material: CD8+ T cells sorted from blood. Receptors originate from a woman under 30 in good health. Each CDR3 is given without its conserved first and last residue. The order of the fields is D gene, V gene, CDR3 protein. The D gene is left open where the match is weak.

NA TRBV4-1 ASSQEAAGPSYEQY
TRBD2 TRBV5-4 ASSWDGLAGDRHTGELF
NA TRBV10-2 ASLASALEGYNEQF
NA TRBV12-3/TRBV12-4 ASSEYLSGQY
NA TRBV6-5 ASSTDSLEVAFDEQY
NA TRBV5-1 ASSIYGVNYEQY
NA TRBV4-2 ASSQGVPGVSEQY
NA TRBV15 ATSRDLERLTDTQY
NA TRBV7-9 ASRNSEELF
TRBD2 TRBV7-6 ASSLGLAGISYNEQF
NA TRBV6-2/TRBV6-3 ASSYTAGRDTQY
NA TRBV20-1 SARETARPYEQY
NA TRBV28 ASTRAQYLEEQY
TRBD2 TRBV20-1 SARLAGVVEQF
NA TRBV18 ASSSPDGSNQPQH
NA TRBV5-6 ASSRGAGEALKETQY
NA TRBV29-1 SVEGDFQETQY
NA TRBV4-2 ASSQDGWGGRNTEAF
TRBD2 TRBV4-3 ASSHSSGSIYNEQF
TRBD1 TRBV29-1 SVEIPGQGGEKLF
NA TRBV20-1 SARSVEAGYNEQF
NA TRBV19 ASTASVYNEQF
TRBD1 TRBV10-1 ASGGQGSNTGELF
TRBD1 TRBV5-6 ASSWGTAGGTGELF
NA TRBV6-5 ASSYSVESTDTQY
TRBD1 TRBV20-1 SDRQGLTDTQY
NA TRBV3-1 ASSQDLSVTDTQY
TRBD2 TRBV6-6 ASRPGGGGEQY
TRBD1 TRBV20-1 CARDVTGTAAYEQY
NA TRBV7-9 ASSFSGDSSPDYEQY
NA TRBV4-1 ASSQYLQGGPKSTEAF
NA TRBV4-3 ASSQDRIGGDLSYEQY
NA TRBV28 ASAPPSSYNEQF
NA TRBV6-1 ASSRFLFAEGGETQY
NA TRBV3-1 ASSRPGTKNIQY
NA TRBV2 ASTHKGGGATYEQY
TRBD1 TRBV27 ASSGSSGTELSGANVLT
NA TRBV4-1 ASSQAIPPDTEAF
TRBD1 TRBV7-9 ASSPFGTGGSDEQY
TRBD2 TRBV6-5 ASSYRGLAGYEQY
NA TRBV27 ASSSPGHHYGYT
NA TRBV28 AIAAPGRGGYT
TRBD2 TRBV28 ASSSQLAGVGNEQF
NA TRBV2 ASTFGGLDTQY
NA TRBV28 ASSPPWPNHETQY
NA TRBV18 ASSPTDGDTQY
NA TRBV4-1 ASSQGGNRYEQY
TRBD1 TRBV4-2 ASSQDGTGNSYEQY
NA TRBV30 AWSEKETQY
TRBD1 TRBV7-9 ASGTADSTNEKLF
NA TRBV20-1 SARDLRASPYEQY
TRBD2 TRBV27 ASSLAPGLAGYEQY
NA TRBV28 ASSSWDSPLH
TRBD1 TRBV20-1 SANIQGNEQF
NA TRBV5-5 ASSLLWDHETQY